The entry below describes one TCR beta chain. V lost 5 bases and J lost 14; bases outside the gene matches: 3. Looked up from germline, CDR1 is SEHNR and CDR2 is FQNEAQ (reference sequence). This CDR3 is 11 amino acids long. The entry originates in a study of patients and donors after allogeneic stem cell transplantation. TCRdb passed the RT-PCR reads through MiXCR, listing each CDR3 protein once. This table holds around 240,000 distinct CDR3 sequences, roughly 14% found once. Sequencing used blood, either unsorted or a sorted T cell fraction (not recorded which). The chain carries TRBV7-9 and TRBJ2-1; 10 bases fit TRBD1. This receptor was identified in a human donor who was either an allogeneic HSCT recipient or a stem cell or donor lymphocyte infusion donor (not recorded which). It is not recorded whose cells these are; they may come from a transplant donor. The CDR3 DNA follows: TGTGCCAGCAGCCACGGACAGGGGGAGTTCTTC. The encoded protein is CASSHGQGEFF.